The 4 T cell receptor beta chains listed next were all sequenced from one sample in a study of T cell responses to AZD1222 COVID-19 vaccine. The table came from immunoSEQ multiplex PCR; TCRdb's copy has only in-frame clones and leaves some out. The repertoire has 65,000 to 90,000 clones, 89% of them found once; the top ten carry around 9.3%. The sample in question was peripheral blood, obtained 28 days after the second AZD1222 dose. The origin of the receptors is an adult who received the AZD1222 COVID-19 vaccine.

J is TRBJ2-1 and V is TRBV11-2; no clear D. CDR3 length: 13 amino acids. CDR1 is SGHAT and CDR2 is FQNNGV in the germline V gene. Deletions cut 0 bases from V and 10 bases from J, with 10 bases between. CDR3 nucleotides: TGTGCCAGCAGCTTAGACCCCCTCGGGGAGCAGTTCTTC. It yields the protein CASSLDPLGEQFF. Looking up the rest from reference TRBV11-2 and TRBJ2-1 gives the full variable domain: EAGVAQSPRYKIIEKRQSVAFWCNPISGHATLYWYQQILGQGPKLLIQFQNNGVVDDSQLPKDRFSAERLKGVDSTLKIQPAKLEDSAVYLCASSLDPLGEQFFGPGTRLTVL.

The V gene is TRBV13, the J gene TRBJ2-1; possible D gene TRBD2, 5 bases. The ends were cut back, 0 bases at V and 14 bases at J, with 14 bases in the middle. The length of the CDR3 is 13 residues. Germline assignment: CDR1 PRHDT and CDR2 FYEKMQ (reference sequence). CDR3 protein: CASSLGLGTRKFF. CDR3 bases: TGTGCCAGCAGCTTAGGCTTGGGTACTAGAAAGTTCTTC.

CDR3 in amino acids: CASRRGWGSGETQYF. The CDR3 DNA reads TGTGCCAGTAGAAGGGGTTGGGGGTCGGGGGAGACCCAGTACTTC. The chain employs TRBV19 and TRBJ2-5; D is tentatively TRBD1 or TRBD2 (5 bases each). Germline V CDR1 and CDR2: LNHDA, SQIVND (reference sequence). Trimming removed 6 bases from V and 5 bases from J, with 19 bases in between. The CDR3 runs to 15 residues. The variable domain in full, with the rest retrieved from reference TRBV19 and TRBJ2-5, is DGGITQSPKYLFRKEGQNVTLSCEQNLNHDAMYWYRQDPGQGLRLIYYSQIVNDFQKGDIAEGYSVSREKKESFPLTVTSAQKNPTAFYLCASRRGWGSGETQYFGPGTRLLVL.

V and J are TRBV6-5 and TRBJ2-7; D is unresolved. This CDR3 region has 12 residues. CDR1 is MNHEY and CDR2 is SVGAGI in the germline V gene. V was trimmed by 6 bases and J by 0 bases, leaving 6 bases between them. The CDR3 region is CASSTFSYEQYF. For the CDR3, the DNA is TGTGCCAGCAGCACTTTCTCCTACGAGCAGTACTTC.